This record concerns one TCR beta chain sequence. What it recognizes is unknown. cDNA serving as the sequencing template came from extracted, reverse transcribed RNA. Only in-frame clones appear in the TCRdb table, and some are missing; sequencing was by immunoSEQ multiplex PCR. Of about 87,000 clones listed, around three quarters are singletons. The data derive from a study of CD8+ T cells in alopecia areata. Study-level background: For the treated group, dosing was oral tofacitinib at 5 to 10 mg twice daily.

The CDR3 is made up of 16 amino acids. CDR1 and CDR2 (germline): SGDLS, YYNGEE. V was shortened by 0 bases and J by 0 bases, with 10 bases between the two germline ends. Treatment described: oral pan-JAK inhibitor, 5-10 mg twice daily. Alopecia areata patients gave lesional scalp punch biopsies and peripheral blood samples. Overall study findings and caveats: With tofacitinib ongoing, many expanded lesional clones persisted in both scalp and blood.

The sample here was CD8+ T cells sorted from blood, taken at approximately week 45, from a patient treated with tofacitinib. This chain links TRBV9 with TRBJ2-1; D remains ambiguous. The sequence was obtained from a human donor with alopecia areata. The CDR3 here is CASSVDWADSYNEQFF. In DNA form, the CDR3 reads TGTGCCAGCAGCGTAGACTGGGCAGACTCCTACAATGAGCAGTTCTTC.